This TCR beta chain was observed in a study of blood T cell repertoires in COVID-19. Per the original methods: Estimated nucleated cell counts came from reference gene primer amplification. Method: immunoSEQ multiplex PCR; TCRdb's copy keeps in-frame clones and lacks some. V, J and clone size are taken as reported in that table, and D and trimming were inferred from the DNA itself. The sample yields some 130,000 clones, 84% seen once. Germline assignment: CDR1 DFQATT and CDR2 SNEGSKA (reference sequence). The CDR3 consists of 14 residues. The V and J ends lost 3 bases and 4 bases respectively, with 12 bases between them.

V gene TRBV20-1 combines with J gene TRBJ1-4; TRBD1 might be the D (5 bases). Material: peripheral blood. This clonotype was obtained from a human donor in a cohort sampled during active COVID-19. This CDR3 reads CSASTGVFNEKLFF. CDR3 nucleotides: TGCAGTGCTAGTACAGGTGTATTTAATGAAAAACTGTTTTTT.